This TCR beta chain is drawn from a study of PD-1 blockade in classical Hodgkin lymphoma. This CDR3 has 14 amino acids. CDR1 and CDR2 (germline): MNHNS, SASEGT. The V and J ends lost 3 bases and 4 bases respectively, with 10 bases between them. Study-level points and caveats: The drivers behind the repertoire differences, possibly disease activity or prior therapy, remain undefined. Newly diagnosed patients reportedly trailed healthy donors in baseline TCR diversity. Exclusion was applied to patients who started nivolumab under 1 year after ASCT.

No patient escaped relapse after autologous stem cell transplantation, and brentuximab vedotin exposure varied. Comment on this clone: Its target is not known.

Profiling relied on immunoSEQ multiplex PCR, and the TCRdb table lists in-frame clones only, not all of them. Of around 65,000 clones in the sample, 80% to 90% were seen once. This sequence was found in a human donor with classical Hodgkin lymphoma. The genes are TRBV6-1 and TRBJ2-1; D may correspond to TRBD1 or TRBD2 (7 bases each). This sample comprised peripheral blood mononuclear cells (PBMCs), obtained at baseline. CDR3 sequence reads: CASSDQGGYNEQFF. In DNA form, the CDR3 reads TGTGCCAGCAGTGATCAGGGGGGGTACAATGAGCAGTTCTTC.